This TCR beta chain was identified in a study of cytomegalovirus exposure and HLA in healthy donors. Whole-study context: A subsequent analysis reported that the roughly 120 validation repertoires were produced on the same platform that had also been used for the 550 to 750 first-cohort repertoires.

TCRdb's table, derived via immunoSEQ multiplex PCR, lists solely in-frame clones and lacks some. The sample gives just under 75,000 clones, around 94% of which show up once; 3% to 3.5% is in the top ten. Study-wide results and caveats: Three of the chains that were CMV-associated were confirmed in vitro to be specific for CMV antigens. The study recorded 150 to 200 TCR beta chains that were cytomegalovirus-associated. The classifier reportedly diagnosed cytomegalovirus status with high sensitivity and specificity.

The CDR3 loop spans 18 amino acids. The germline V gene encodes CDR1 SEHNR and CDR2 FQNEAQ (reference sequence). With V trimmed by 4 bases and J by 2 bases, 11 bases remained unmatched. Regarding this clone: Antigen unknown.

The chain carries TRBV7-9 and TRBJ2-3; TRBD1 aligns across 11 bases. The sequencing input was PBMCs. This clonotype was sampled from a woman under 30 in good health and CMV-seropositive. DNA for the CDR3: TGTGCCAGCAGCTCAATCGGACAGGGGGCGAGGTCCACAGATACGCAGTATTTT. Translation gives CASSSIGQGARSTDTQYF.